Below are 7 T cell receptor beta chains sequenced from a single sample in a study of persistence of HIV-infected CD4 T cells. The antigens for these receptors are not known. This was the immunoSEQ version 4 assay in survey mode. The assay was immunoSEQ multiplex PCR, and TCRdb's table has in-frame clones only and misses some. The table includes nearly 20,000 clones, 55% to 65% detected once. The stimulus was an HIV-1 Gag 15-mer peptide pool, about 1.1 ug/peptide/mL. Sorting of responding CD4+ T cells relied on upregulated CD40 ligand together with CD69. The specimen comprised CD4+ T cells sorted from PBMCs after roughly 20-hour stimulation, sampled from a patient who received antiretroviral therapy. All receptors derive from an adult woman with HIV who was CMV-seropositive.

V gene TRBV7-9 combines with J gene TRBJ1-2; TRBD1 might be the D (5 bases). From germline, CDR1 is SEHNR and CDR2 FQNEAQ (reference sequence). The CDR3 runs to 15 residues. V was cut by 6 bases and J by 8 bases, with 22 bases left in between. In nucleotides, the CDR3 is TGTGCCAGCAGTCCCGGGCTTCCGGGACTAAACGGCTACACCTTC. Translation: CASSPGLPGLNGYTF.

The rearrangement links TRBV7-9 to TRBJ1-1; no definite D call. The germline gives CDR1 SEHNR, CDR2 FQNEAQ (reference sequence). The germline V and J ends were trimmed by 5 bases and 1 base, with 8 bases remaining between them. The CDR3 spans 13 residues. The DNA of the CDR3 is TGTGCCAGCAGCCAAGCGCGGAACACTGAAGCTTTCTTT. This sequence encodes CASSQARNTEAFF.

By share of the sample, this clone is medium-sized (0.01 to 0.1%). The chain joins TRBV6-6 to TRBJ2-1, with D unclear. CDR1 and CDR2 (germline): MNHNY, SVGAGI (reference sequence). Between the trimmed V and J ends, which lost 6 bases and 8 bases, there was a span of 8 bases. The CDR3 sequence is 11 residues long. The CDR3 DNA reads TGTGCCAGCAGCTTCTCGGATGAGCAGTTCTTC. Its protein is CASSFSDEQFF.

The V call is TRBV19, the J call TRBJ2-3, with D perhaps matching TRBD1 (5 bases). Germline CDR1 reads LNHDA; CDR2 reads SQIVND (reference sequence). CDR3 length: 16 residues. V gave up 4 bases and J gave up 4 bases, with 18 bases separating them. The CDR3 loop is CASSTRGRGRADTQYF. CDR3 nucleotide sequence: TGTGCCAGTAGTACCCGTGGAAGGGGTAGGGCAGATACGCAGTATTTT. The complete variable domain, with remaining parts taken from reference TRBV19 and TRBJ2-3, reads DGGITQSPKYLFRKEGQNVTLSCEQNLNHDAMYWYRQDPGQGLRLIYYSQIVNDFQKGDIAEGYSVSREKKESFPLTVTSAQKNPTAFYLCASSTRGRGRADTQYFGPGTRLTVL.

This clone was seen more than once but under ten times. This chain uses TRBV6-6 with TRBJ2-2; TRBD2 agrees at 10 bases. V shed 6 bases, J shed 4 bases, and the junction held 8 bases outside the gene matches. The CDR3 has 16 amino acids. Germline CDR1 reads MNHNY; CDR2 reads SVGAGI (reference sequence). DNA of the CDR3: TGTGCCAGCAGCTCCGGGACTAGCGCGGCCACCGGGGAGCTGTTTTTT. It specifies CASSSGTSAATGELFF.

The J gene is TRBJ1-1, the V gene TRBV4-1, with D uncertain. The CDR3 runs 12 residues. V lost 6 bases, J lost 1 base, and 6 bases lay in between. CDR1 is MGHRA, CDR2 YSYEKL, per germline. DNA for the CDR3: TGCGCCAGCAGTACCTGGAACACTGAAGCTTTCTTT. This translates into CASSTWNTEAFF.

In its sample, this clone was seen once. V is TRBV30 and J is TRBJ2-5; a possible D gene is TRBD2 (5 bases). The CDR3 is made up of 14 amino acids. Trimming removed 5 bases from V and 0 bases from J, with 13 bases in between. Germline assignment: CDR1 GTSNPN and CDR2 SVGIG (reference sequence). CDR3 sequence reads: CAWRGLTYQETQYF. The CDR3 DNA follows: TGTGCCTGGCGTGGACTGACGTACCAAGAGACCCAGTACTTC.